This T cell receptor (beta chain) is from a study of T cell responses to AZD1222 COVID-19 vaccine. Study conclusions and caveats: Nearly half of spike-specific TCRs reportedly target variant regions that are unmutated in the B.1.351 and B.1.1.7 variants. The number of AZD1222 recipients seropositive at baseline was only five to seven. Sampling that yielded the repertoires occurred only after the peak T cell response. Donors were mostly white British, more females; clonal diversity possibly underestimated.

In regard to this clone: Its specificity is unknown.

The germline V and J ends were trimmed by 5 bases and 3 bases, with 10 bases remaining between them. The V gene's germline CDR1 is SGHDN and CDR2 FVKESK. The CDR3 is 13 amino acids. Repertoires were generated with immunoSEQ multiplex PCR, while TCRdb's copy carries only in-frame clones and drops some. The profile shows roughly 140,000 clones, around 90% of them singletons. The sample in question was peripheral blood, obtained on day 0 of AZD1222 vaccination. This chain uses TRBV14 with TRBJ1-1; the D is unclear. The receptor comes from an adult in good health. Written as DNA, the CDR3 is TGTGCCAGCAGCGATGTCAAATACACTGAAGCTTTCTTT. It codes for CASSDVKYTEAFF.